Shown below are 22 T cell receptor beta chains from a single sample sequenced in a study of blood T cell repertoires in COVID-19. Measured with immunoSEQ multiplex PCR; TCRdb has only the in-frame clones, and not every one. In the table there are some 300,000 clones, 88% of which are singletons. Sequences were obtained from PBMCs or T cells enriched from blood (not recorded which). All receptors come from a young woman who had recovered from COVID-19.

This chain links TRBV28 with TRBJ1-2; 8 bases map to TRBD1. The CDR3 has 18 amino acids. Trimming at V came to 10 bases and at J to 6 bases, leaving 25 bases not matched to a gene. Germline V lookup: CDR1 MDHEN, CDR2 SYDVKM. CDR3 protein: CATSRPGTGSILSDGYTF. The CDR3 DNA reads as TGTGCCACCAGCCGGCCCGGGACAGGCTCCATTTTGAGTGATGGCTACACCTTC.

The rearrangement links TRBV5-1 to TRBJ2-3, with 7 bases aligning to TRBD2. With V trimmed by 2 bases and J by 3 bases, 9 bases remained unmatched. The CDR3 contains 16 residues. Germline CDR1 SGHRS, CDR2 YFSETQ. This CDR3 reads CASSLGGGLLTDTQYF. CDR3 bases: TGCGCCAGCAGCTTAGGCGGGGGATTACTTACAGATACGCAGTATTTT.

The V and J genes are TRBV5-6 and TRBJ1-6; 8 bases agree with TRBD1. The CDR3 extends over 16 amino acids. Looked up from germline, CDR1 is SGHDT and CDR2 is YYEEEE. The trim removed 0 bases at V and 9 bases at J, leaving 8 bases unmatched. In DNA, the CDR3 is TGTGCCAGCAGCTTGGTTCACGGACAGGGCGCTTCACCCCTCCACTTT. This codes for CASSLVHGQGASPLHF.

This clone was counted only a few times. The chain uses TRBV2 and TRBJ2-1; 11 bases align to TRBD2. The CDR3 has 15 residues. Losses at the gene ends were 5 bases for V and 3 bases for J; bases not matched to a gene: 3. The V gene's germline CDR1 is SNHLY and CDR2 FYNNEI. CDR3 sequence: CASSKGTSGYNEQFF. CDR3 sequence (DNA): TGTGCCAGCAGTAAAGGGACTAGCGGCTACAATGAGCAGTTCTTC.

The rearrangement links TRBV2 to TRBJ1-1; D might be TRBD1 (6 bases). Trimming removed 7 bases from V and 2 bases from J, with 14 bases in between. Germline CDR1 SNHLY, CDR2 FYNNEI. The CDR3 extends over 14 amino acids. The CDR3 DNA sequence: TGTGCCAGCAAGGCAGGACAGAGAAACACTGAAGCTTTCTTT. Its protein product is CASKAGQRNTEAFF.

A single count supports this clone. For the CDR3, the DNA is TGTGCCAGCAGCTCCCCCCTGGGGGGAGAGACCCAGTACTTC. Translation: CASSSPLGGETQYF. V is TRBV7-9 and J is TRBJ2-5; weak D call: TRBD2 (6 bases). This CDR3 contains 14 residues. Germline V gives CDR1 SEHNR, CDR2 FQNEAQ (reference sequence). Between the trimmed V and J ends, which lost 4 bases and 4 bases, there was a span of 13 bases.

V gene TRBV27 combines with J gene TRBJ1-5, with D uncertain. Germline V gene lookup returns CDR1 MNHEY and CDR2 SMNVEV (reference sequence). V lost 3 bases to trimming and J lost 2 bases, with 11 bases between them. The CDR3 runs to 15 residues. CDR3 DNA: TGTGCCAGCAGTTTTTATTGGAGGGGCAATCAGCCCCAGCATTTT. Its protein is CASSFYWRGNQPQHF.

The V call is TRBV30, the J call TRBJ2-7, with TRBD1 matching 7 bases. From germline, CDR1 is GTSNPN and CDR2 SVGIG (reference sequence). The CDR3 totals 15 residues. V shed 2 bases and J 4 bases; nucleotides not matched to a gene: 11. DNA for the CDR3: TGTGCCTGGAGTAGGATCCGGGACAGAAAATACGAGCAGTACTTC. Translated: CAWSRIRDRKYEQYF.

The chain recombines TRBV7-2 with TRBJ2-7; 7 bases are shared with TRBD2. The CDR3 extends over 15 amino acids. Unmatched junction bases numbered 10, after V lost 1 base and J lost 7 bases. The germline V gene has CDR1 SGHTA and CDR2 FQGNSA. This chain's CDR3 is CASSLVGGGTQEQYF. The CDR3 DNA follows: TGTGCCAGCAGCTTAGTGGGGGGGGGAACGCAGGAGCAGTACTTC.

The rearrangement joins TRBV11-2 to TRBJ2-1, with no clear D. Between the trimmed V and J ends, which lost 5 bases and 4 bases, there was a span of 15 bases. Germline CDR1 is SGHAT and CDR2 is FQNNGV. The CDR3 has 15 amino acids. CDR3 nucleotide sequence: TGTGCCAGCAGCCCGAGGAGCATAGATTACAATGAGCAGTTCTTC. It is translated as CASSPRSIDYNEQFF.

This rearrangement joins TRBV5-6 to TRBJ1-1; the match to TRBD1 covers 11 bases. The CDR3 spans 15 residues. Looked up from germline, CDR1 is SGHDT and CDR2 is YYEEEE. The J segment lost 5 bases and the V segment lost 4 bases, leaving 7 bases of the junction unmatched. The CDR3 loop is CASSGTGTGGTEAFF. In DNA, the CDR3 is TGTGCCAGCAGCGGTACCGGGACAGGGGGGACTGAAGCTTTCTTT. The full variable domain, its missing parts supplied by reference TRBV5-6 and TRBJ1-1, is DAGVTQSPTHLIKTRGQQVTLRCSPKSGHDTVSWYQQALGQGPQFIFQYYEEEERQRGNFPDRFSGHQFPNYSSELNVNALLLGDSALYLCASSGTGTGGTEAFFGQGTRLTVV.

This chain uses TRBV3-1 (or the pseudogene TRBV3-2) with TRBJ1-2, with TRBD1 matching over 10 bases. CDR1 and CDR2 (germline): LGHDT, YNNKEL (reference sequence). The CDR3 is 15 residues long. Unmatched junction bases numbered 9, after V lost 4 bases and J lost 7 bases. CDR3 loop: CASSLRGDRGSGYTF. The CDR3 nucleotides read TGTGCCAGCAGCCTACGTGGGGACAGGGGATCTGGCTACACCTTC.

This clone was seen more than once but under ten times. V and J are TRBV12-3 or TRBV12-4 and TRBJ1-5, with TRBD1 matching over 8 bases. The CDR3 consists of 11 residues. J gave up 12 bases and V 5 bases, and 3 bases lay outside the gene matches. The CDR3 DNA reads TGTGCCAGCAGTCGACAGGGGCACCAGCATTTT. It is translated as CASSRQGHQHF.

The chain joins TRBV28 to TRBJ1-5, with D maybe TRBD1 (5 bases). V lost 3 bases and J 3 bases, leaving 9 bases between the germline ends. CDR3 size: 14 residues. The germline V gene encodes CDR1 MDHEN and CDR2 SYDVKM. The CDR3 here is CASSLGQVNQPQHF. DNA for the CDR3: TGTGCCAGCAGTTTGGGGCAGGTCAATCAGCCCCAGCATTTT. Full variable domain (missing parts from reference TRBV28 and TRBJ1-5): DVKVTQSSRYLVKRTGEKVFLECVQDMDHENMFWYRQDPGLGLRLIYFSYDVKMKEKGDIPEGYSVSREKKERFSLILESASTNQTSMYLCASSLGQVNQPQHFGDGTRLSIL.

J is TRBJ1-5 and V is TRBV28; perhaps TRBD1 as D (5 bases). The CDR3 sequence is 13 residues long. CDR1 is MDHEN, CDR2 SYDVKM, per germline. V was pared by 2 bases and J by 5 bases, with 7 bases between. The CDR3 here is CASSLQGHQPQHF. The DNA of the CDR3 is TGTGCCAGCAGTTTACAGGGCCATCAGCCCCAGCATTTT.

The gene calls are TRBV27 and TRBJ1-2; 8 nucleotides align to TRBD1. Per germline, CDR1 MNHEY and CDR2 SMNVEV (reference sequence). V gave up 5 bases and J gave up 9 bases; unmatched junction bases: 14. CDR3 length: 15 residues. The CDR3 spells CASSPTLTGVWRYTF. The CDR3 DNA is TGTGCCAGCAGTCCGACCTTGACAGGGGTCTGGCGCTACACCTTC.

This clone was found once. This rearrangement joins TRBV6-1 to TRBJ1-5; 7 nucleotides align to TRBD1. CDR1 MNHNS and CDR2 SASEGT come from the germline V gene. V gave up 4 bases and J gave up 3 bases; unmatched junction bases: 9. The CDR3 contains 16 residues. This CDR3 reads CASSVPGQLFNQPQHF. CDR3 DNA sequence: TGTGCCAGCAGTGTCCCGGGACAGCTCTTCAATCAGCCCCAGCATTTT.

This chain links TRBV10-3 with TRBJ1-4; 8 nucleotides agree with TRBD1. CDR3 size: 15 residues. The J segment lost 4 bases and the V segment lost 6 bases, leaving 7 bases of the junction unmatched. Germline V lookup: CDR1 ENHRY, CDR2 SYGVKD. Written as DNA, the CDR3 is TGTGCCATCAGCGCTGACAGGGGACGTAATGAAAAACTGTTTTTT. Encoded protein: CAISADRGRNEKLFF.

The CDR3 DNA reads TGTGCCAGCAGCTTAGCCCTCCTAGCGGGAGCCTACAATGAGCAGTTCTTC. This gives the protein CASSLALLAGAYNEQFF. V gene TRBV11-3 combines with J gene TRBJ2-1; 10 bases agree with TRBD2. Germline values: CDR1 SGHNT, CDR2 YENEEA. The length of the CDR3 is 17 residues. V lost 1 base and J lost 2; bases outside the gene matches: 5.

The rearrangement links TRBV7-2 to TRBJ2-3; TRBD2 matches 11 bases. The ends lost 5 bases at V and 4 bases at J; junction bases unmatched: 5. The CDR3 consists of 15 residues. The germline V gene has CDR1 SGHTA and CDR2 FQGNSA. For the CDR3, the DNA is TGTGCCAGCAGCCAAGCTAGCGGGGGGTCAGATACGCAGTATTTT. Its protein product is CASSQASGGSDTQYF.

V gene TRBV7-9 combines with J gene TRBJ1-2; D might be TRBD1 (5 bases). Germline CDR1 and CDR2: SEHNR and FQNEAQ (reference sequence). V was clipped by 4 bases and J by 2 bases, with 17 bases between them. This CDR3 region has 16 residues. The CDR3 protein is CASSSPATGTNYGYTF. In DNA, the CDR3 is TGTGCCAGCAGCTCGCCCGCTACAGGAACCAACTATGGCTACACCTTC.

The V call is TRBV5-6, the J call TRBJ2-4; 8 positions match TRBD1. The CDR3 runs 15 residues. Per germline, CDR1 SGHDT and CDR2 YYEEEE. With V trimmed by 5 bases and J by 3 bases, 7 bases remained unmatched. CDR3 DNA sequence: TGTGCCAGCAGTTTCTTACAGGGGGACAAAAACATTCAGTACTTC. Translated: CASSFLQGDKNIQYF.